A selection of T cell receptor beta chains follows, all from one sample in a study of T cells in Graves' hyperthyroidism and ophthalmopathy. TCRdb analysed the multiplex PCR reads with MiXCR anew, one entry per CDR3 protein. Seen here are more than 75,000 distinct CDR3 sequences, roughly 56% observed once, and the top ten hold 27%. The sequenced material came from blood. The receptors here all came from a woman between 35 and 50 years old with Graves' hyperthyroidism. CDR3s include the opening cysteine and the closing phenylalanine or tryptophan. A D gene is named only where the DNA matches it firmly. Clone sizes are given selectively: once, few, many, or a class where the clone is expanded.

V gene: TRBV7-9
J gene: TRBJ2-2
clone size: -
D gene: -
CDR3 protein: CVSSLGPGELFF
CDR3 DNA: TGTGTCAGCAGCTTAGGCCCTGGGGAGCTGTTTTTT

V gene: TRBV7-6
J gene: TRBJ1-2
clone size: few
D gene: -
CDR3 protein: CASSFDPAGGRQYYGYTF
CDR3 DNA: TGTGCCAGCAGCTTTGACCCGGCAGGAGGAAGGCAGTACTATGGCTACACCTTC

V gene: TRBV12-3/TRBV12-4
J gene: TRBJ2-5
clone size: -
D gene: -
CDR3 protein: CASRRRGHETQYF
CDR3 DNA: TGTGCCAGCAGGAGACGGGGCCATGAGACCCAATACTTC

V gene: TRBV15
J gene: TRBJ2-5
clone size: -
D gene: -
CDR3 protein: CATSSRGETQYF
CDR3 DNA: TGTGCCACCAGCAGTCGTGGGGAGACCCAGTACTTC

V gene: TRBV15
J gene: TRBJ2-3
clone size: many
D gene: -
CDR3 protein: CATSRGGGRLTDTQYF
CDR3 DNA: TGTGCCACCAGCAGAGGTGGCGGACGCCTCACAGATACGCAGTATTTT

V gene: TRBV24-1
J gene: TRBJ1-5
clone size: -
D gene: TRBD1
CDR3 protein: CATSDPGTGGNQPQHF
CDR3 DNA: TGTGCCACCAGTGATCCCGGGACAGGGGGCAATCAGCCCCAGCATTTT

V gene: TRBV5-4
J gene: TRBJ1-2
clone size: many
D gene: -
CDR3 protein: CAMGGHTYGYTF
CDR3 DNA: TGTGCCATGGGGGGACATACCTATGGCTACACCTTC

V gene: TRBV7-2
J gene: TRBJ2-5
clone size: -
D gene: -
CDR3 protein: CASSLRTWLETQYF
CDR3 DNA: TGTGCCAGCAGCTTAAGGACGTGGTTAGAGACCCAGTACTTC

V gene: TRBV6-1
J gene: TRBJ1-2
clone size: -
D gene: -
CDR3 protein: CAAGADHYGYTF
CDR3 DNA: TGTGCCGCAGGGGCTGACCACTATGGCTACACCTTC

V gene: TRBV15
J gene: TRBJ2-5
clone size: -
D gene: TRBD2
CDR3 protein: CATSRTSGRVESQYF
CDR3 DNA: TGTGCCACCAGCAGGACTAGCGGGAGGGTGGAGTCCCAATACTTC

V gene: TRBV11-3
J gene: TRBJ1-4
clone size: -
D gene: -
CDR3 protein: CSSSLGRTNEKLFF
CDR3 DNA: TGTTCCAGCAGCTTAGGAAGGACTAATGAAAAACTGTTTTTT

V gene: TRBV7-2
J gene: TRBJ1-5
clone size: once
D gene: -
CDR3 protein: CASSRAGTGAEGNQPQHF
CDR3 DNA: TGTGCCAGCAGCCGGGCGGGGACGGGGGCTGAAGGCAATCAGCCCCAGCATTTT

V gene: TRBV10-3
J gene: TRBJ2-5
clone size: once
D gene: TRBD2
CDR3 protein: CAITSGTQETQYF
CDR3 DNA: TGTGCCATCACTAGCGGGACCCAAGAGACCCAGTACTTC

V gene: TRBV13
J gene: TRBJ2-7
clone size: -
D gene: TRBD1
CDR3 protein: CASSGVQGSWEQYF
CDR3 DNA: TGTGCCAGCAGCGGGGTACAGGGGAGCTGGGAGCAGTACTTC

V gene: TRBV20-1
J gene: TRBJ2-5
clone size: once
D gene: TRBD1
CDR3 protein: CSSTGGETQYF
CDR3 DNA: TGCAGTAGTACAGGGGGGGAGACCCAGTACTTC

V gene: TRBV9
J gene: TRBJ2-2
clone size: many
D gene: -
CDR3 protein: CASTREGGQIGELFF
CDR3 DNA: TGTGCCAGCACCCGAGAGGGGGGGCAAATCGGGGAGCTGTTTTTT

V gene: TRBV29-1
J gene: TRBJ2-2
clone size: many
D gene: -
CDR3 protein: CSAPDRNTGELFF
CDR3 DNA: TGCAGCGCACCCGACCGTAACACCGGGGAGCTGTTTTTT

V gene: TRBV7-2
J gene: TRBJ2-7
clone size: few
D gene: TRBD2
CDR3 protein: CASTSFVLAGTYEQYF
CDR3 DNA: TGTGCCAGCACCAGCTTTGTACTAGCGGGAACCTACGAGCAGTACTTC

V gene: TRBV7-9
J gene: TRBJ2-7
clone size: -
D gene: TRBD1
CDR3 protein: CASSFSTGRTYEQYF
CDR3 DNA: TGTGCCAGCAGCTTTTCGACAGGGCGAACCTACGAGCAGTACTTC

V gene: TRBV6-6
J gene: TRBJ2-5
clone size: many
D gene: TRBD2
CDR3 protein: CASSLQGTSGTQYF
CDR3 DNA: TGTGCCAGCAGTTTACAGGGGACTAGCGGGACCCAGTACTTC

V gene: TRBV7-2
J gene: TRBJ1-6
clone size: many
D gene: -
CDR3 protein: CASSFRGGGGSPLHF
CDR3 DNA: TGTGCCAGCAGCTTCAGGGGCGGAGGCGGATCACCCCTCCACTTT

V gene: TRBV7-2
J gene: TRBJ2-5
clone size: -
D gene: -
CDR3 protein: CASSDRGAETQYF
CDR3 DNA: TGTGCCAGCAGCGATAGGGGGGCAGAGACCCAGTACTTC

V gene: TRBV24-1
J gene: TRBJ2-2
clone size: -
D gene: -
CDR3 protein: CATSDGTSTGELFF
CDR3 DNA: TGTGCCACCAGTGATGGGACATCCACCGGGGAGCTGTTTTTT

V gene: TRBV29-1
J gene: TRBJ2-2
clone size: many
D gene: -
CDR3 protein: CSVEVGAGGGELFF
CDR3 DNA: TGCAGCGTTGAGGTGGGCGCGGGCGGCGGGGAGCTGTTTTTT

V gene: TRBV2
J gene: TRBJ2-7
clone size: many
D gene: TRBD2
CDR3 protein: CASTTGGVEQYF
CDR3 DNA: TGTGCCAGCACGACGGGAGGGGTCGAGCAGTACTTC

V gene: TRBV7-9
J gene: TRBJ2-5
clone size: -
D gene: -
CDR3 protein: CASSLAANTGETQYF
CDR3 DNA: TGTGCCAGCAGCTTGGCAGCTAACACCGGGGAGACCCAGTACTTC

V gene: TRBV20-1
J gene: TRBJ2-7
clone size: -
D gene: TRBD2
CDR3 protein: CSARGLAGENPSYEQYF
CDR3 DNA: TGCAGTGCCAGGGGACTAGCGGGGGAAAACCCTTCCTACGAGCAGTACTTC

V gene: TRBV7-6
J gene: TRBJ2-7
clone size: many
D gene: -
CDR3 protein: CASSPRGYEQYF
CDR3 DNA: TGTGCCAGCAGCCCTCGGGGGTACGAGCAGTACTTC

V gene: TRBV6-6
J gene: TRBJ2-7
clone size: many
D gene: TRBD2
CDR3 protein: CASKPGEGTYEQYF
CDR3 DNA: TGTGCCAGCAAGCCCGGGGAGGGCACCTACGAGCAGTACTTC

V gene: TRBV29-1
J gene: TRBJ1-1
clone size: -
D gene: -
CDR3 protein: CSVSGTAGEAFF
CDR3 DNA: TGCAGCGTTTCCGGGACCGCTGGGGAAGCTTTCTTT

V gene: TRBV14
J gene: TRBJ1-2
clone size: many
D gene: -
CDR3 protein: CASSQASYGYTF
CDR3 DNA: TGTGCCAGCAGCCAAGCCAGCTATGGCTACACCTTC

V gene: TRBV29-1
J gene: TRBJ2-2
clone size: -
D gene: -
CDR3 protein: CSHRGTTNTGELFF
CDR3 DNA: TGCAGTCACCGAGGAACTACGAACACCGGGGAGCTGTTTTTT

V gene: TRBV9
J gene: TRBJ2-7
clone size: -
D gene: TRBD2
CDR3 protein: CASSVRTSGFYEQYF
CDR3 DNA: TGTGCCAGCAGCGTTCGGACTAGCGGATTCTACGAGCAGTACTTC

V gene: TRBV30
J gene: TRBJ2-2
clone size: -
D gene: -
CDR3 protein: CAWRTNSGELFF
CDR3 DNA: TGTGCCTGGAGAACAAACAGCGGGGAGCTGTTTTTT

V gene: TRBV7-2
J gene: TRBJ2-7
clone size: -
D gene: TRBD1
CDR3 protein: CASSFTGTGDHEQYF
CDR3 DNA: TGTGCCAGCAGCTTCACCGGGACAGGGGATCACGAGCAGTACTTC

V gene: TRBV9
J gene: TRBJ1-2
clone size: -
D gene: -
CDR3 protein: CASSPAMGMSNYGYTF
CDR3 DNA: TGTGCCAGCAGCCCCGCGATGGGGATGAGCAACTATGGCTACACCTTC

V gene: TRBV20-1
J gene: TRBJ1-4
clone size: -
D gene: -
CDR3 protein: CSVGGGNEKLFF
CDR3 DNA: TGCAGTGTCGGGGGGGGGAACGAAAAACTGTTTTTT

V gene: TRBV12-3/TRBV12-4
J gene: TRBJ1-1
clone size: -
D gene: -
CDR3 protein: CASSLILGIDLGTEAFF
CDR3 DNA: TGTGCCAGCAGTTTGATTCTGGGTATAGATTTGGGCACTGAAGCTTTCTTT

V gene: TRBV2
J gene: TRBJ2-7
clone size: many
D gene: -
CDR3 protein: CASQMREQYF
CDR3 DNA: TGTGCCAGCCAAATGAGGGAGCAGTACTTC

V gene: TRBV6-5
J gene: TRBJ2-7
clone size: many
D gene: TRBD2
CDR3 protein: CASSYGTSGTMGEQYF
CDR3 DNA: TGTGCCAGCAGTTACGGGACTAGCGGGACCATGGGCGAGCAGTACTTC

V gene: TRBV12-3/TRBV12-4
J gene: TRBJ1-2
clone size: many
D gene: TRBD1
CDR3 protein: CASRLGGAGYGYTF
CDR3 DNA: TGTGCCAGCAGACTAGGGGGCGCGGGCTATGGCTACACCTTC

V gene: TRBV7-9
J gene: TRBJ2-2
clone size: many
D gene: -
CDR3 protein: CASSVSRGPGTGELFF
CDR3 DNA: TGTGCCAGCAGCGTTAGCCGGGGGCCGGGCACCGGGGAGCTGTTTTTT

V gene: TRBV4-1
J gene: TRBJ2-7
clone size: -
D gene: TRBD1
CDR3 protein: CASSRDRYEDEQYF
CDR3 DNA: TGCGCCAGCAGCCGGGACAGGTACGAGGACGAGCAGTACTTC

V gene: TRBV4-2
J gene: TRBJ2-5
clone size: -
D gene: TRBD2
CDR3 protein: CASSQASGNQETQYF
CDR3 DNA: TGTGCCAGCAGCCAAGCTAGCGGGAACCAAGAGACCCAGTACTTC

V gene: TRBV24-1
J gene: TRBJ1-1
clone size: -
D gene: -
CDR3 protein: CATSDFRGAETFF
CDR3 DNA: TGTGCCACCAGTGATTTTCGGGGGGCTGAAACTTTCTTT

V gene: TRBV15
J gene: TRBJ1-2
clone size: -
D gene: -
CDR3 protein: CATSSQDRGGYGYTF
CDR3 DNA: TGTGCCACCAGCAGCCAAGATAGGGGAGGCTATGGCTACACCTTC

V gene: TRBV10-3
J gene: TRBJ2-7
clone size: many
D gene: -
CDR3 protein: CAISGPNTYEQYF
CDR3 DNA: TGTGCCATCAGTGGACCGAATACCTACGAGCAGTACTTC

V gene: TRBV18
J gene: TRBJ2-5
clone size: -
D gene: TRBD2
CDR3 protein: CASSRSGRGQQTQYF
CDR3 DNA: TGTGCCAGCTCACGAAGCGGGAGGGGTCAACAGACCCAGTACTTC

V gene: TRBV9
J gene: TRBJ2-5
clone size: -
D gene: -
CDR3 protein: CASSAQTGREQETQYF
CDR3 DNA: TGTGCCAGCAGCGCCCAGACCGGAAGGGAGCAAGAGACCCAGTACTTC

V gene: TRBV20-1
J gene: TRBJ2-3
clone size: few
D gene: TRBD2
CDR3 protein: CSASTSGGPDTQYF
CDR3 DNA: TGCAGTGCTTCGACTAGCGGAGGGCCAGATACGCAGTATTTT

V gene: TRBV4-1
J gene: TRBJ1-1
clone size: many
D gene: -
CDR3 protein: CASSQDWFGTEAFF
CDR3 DNA: TGCGCCAGCAGCCAAGATTGGTTTGGAACTGAAGCTTTCTTT

V gene: TRBV11-2
J gene: TRBJ1-6
clone size: -
D gene: -
CDR3 protein: CASSLVAGTNSPLHF
CDR3 DNA: TGTGCCAGCAGCTTAGTGGCAGGGACAAATTCACCCCTCCACTTT

V gene: TRBV20-1
J gene: TRBJ2-7
clone size: -
D gene: TRBD2
CDR3 protein: CSAVLAGGGPYEQYF
CDR3 DNA: TGCAGTGCCGTACTAGCGGGAGGGGGGCCCTACGAGCAGTACTTT

V gene: TRBV7-2
J gene: TRBJ2-7
clone size: -
D gene: TRBD1
CDR3 protein: CASSVSTGDNEQYF
CDR3 DNA: TGTGCCAGCAGCGTATCAACAGGGGACAACGAGCAGTACTTC

V gene: TRBV7-2
J gene: TRBJ2-5
clone size: -
D gene: -
CDR3 protein: CASSVLGAEETQYF
CDR3 DNA: TGTGCCAGCAGCGTACTTGGGGCAGAAGAGACCCAGTACTTC